Shown below are 4 T cell receptor beta chains from a single sample sequenced in a study of a mutant IDH1 vaccine in newly diagnosed glioma. For these receptors, no antigen is known. TCRdb's copy holds only in-frame clones and misses some; the assay was immunoSEQ multiplex PCR. Among about 68,000 clones listed, approximately 84% were seen once. Regarding time point: week 35, safety follow-up. Doses of 300 ug of mutant IDH1 20-mer peptide were given with topical imiquimod. Sequenced here: PBMCs, sampled from a glioma patient whose treatment included an IDH1 peptide vaccine. The receptors here all came from a man between 18 and 29 years old with glioma.

The genes are TRBV19 and TRBJ1-1; D unresolved. CDR1 and CDR2 (germline): LNHDA, SQIVND (reference sequence). Trimming removed 3 bases from V and 1 base from J, with 9 bases in between. CDR3 length: 14 residues. Here the CDR3 reads CASSINLGNTEAFF. In DNA, the CDR3 is TGTGCCAGTAGTATTAATTTGGGGAACACTGAAGCTTTCTTT.

This clone appeared a few times. The chain uses TRBV30 and TRBJ1-2; D is possibly TRBD1 (5 bases). V was shortened by 7 bases and J by 4 bases, with 13 bases between the two germline ends. Per germline, CDR1 GTSNPN and CDR2 SVGIG (reference sequence). This CDR3 spans 12 amino acids. CDR3 DNA: TGTGCCTCCTCGAAAGACAGCTATGGCTACACCTTC. Amino acid sequence: CASSKDSYGYTF.

This clone showed up just a few times. The rearrangement joins TRBV14 to TRBJ1-1; D gene ambiguous. The CDR3 contains 16 residues. Germline V gene data show CDR1 as SGHDN and CDR2 as FVKESK. V lost 4 bases to trimming and J lost 3 bases, with 18 bases between them. In DNA, the CDR3 is TGTGCCAGCAGCCTCCATGGGAGGTCGCGGGACACTGAAGCTTTCTTT. Protein: CASSLHGRSRDTEAFF.

The table lists this clone with a few counts. The chain has TRBV4-3 and TRBJ1-1; D is perhaps TRBD1 (6 bases). The CDR3 is 15 residues long. Germline V gene sequence: CDR1 LGHNA, CDR2 YSLEER. Trimming cost V 1 base and J 5 bases, with 14 bases left between them. The CDR3 reads CASSQAGGRRTEAFF. In DNA, the CDR3 is TGCGCCAGCAGCCAAGCCGGGGGCAGGAGGACTGAAGCTTTCTTT.